The 32 T cell receptor beta chains given below trace back to one sample, sequenced in a study of cytomegalovirus exposure and HLA in healthy donors. The primer mix had 60 Vbeta and 13 Jbeta primers. Sequencing used immunoSEQ multiplex PCR; TCRdb keeps in-frame clones, though not all of them. The sample consists of roughly 31,000 clones, about 62% of them appearing once. What was sequenced was PBMCs. Every receptor here comes from a male donor in good health and CMV-seropositive.

This sequence joins TRBV2 and TRBJ2-1, with a tentative D call TRBD2 (6 bases). V was shortened by 10 bases and J by 4 bases, with 14 bases between the two germline ends. The germline V gene encodes CDR1 SNHLY and CDR2 FYNNEI. The CDR3 extends over 13 amino acids. CDR3 nucleotides: TGTGCCATCCGAGGAGGGAATTACAATGAGCAGTTCTTC. This codes for CAIRGGNYNEQFF.

This clone showed up just a few times. The V and J genes are TRBV28 and TRBJ1-5; a weak D match, TRBD1 (5 bases). V was clipped by 5 bases and J by 6 bases, with 17 bases between them. Per germline, CDR1 MDHEN and CDR2 SYDVKM. CDR3 length: 15 amino acids. The CDR3 DNA is TGTGCCAGCAGTAGTATTGCGGGGGGATTTCAGCCCCAGCATTTT. This sequence encodes CASSSIAGGFQPQHF.

The chain couples TRBV15 to TRBJ2-7; 8 bases agree with TRBD2. The ends lost 0 bases at V and 3 bases at J; junction bases unmatched: 1. CDR1 and CDR2 (germline): LNHNV, YYDKDF (reference sequence). CDR3 length: 14 residues. CDR3 protein: CATSRDRGGYEQYF. DNA of the CDR3: TGTGCCACCAGCAGAGATCGGGGGGGCTACGAGCAGTACTTC.

The J gene is TRBJ2-7, the V gene TRBV7-8; a possible D gene is TRBD1 (6 bases). The CDR3 extends over 15 amino acids. The germline CDR1 and CDR2 sequences are SGHVS and FQNEAQ. Trimming cost V 5 bases and J 4 bases, with 18 bases left between them. CDR3 region: CASSPAGTLQYEQYF. DNA of the CDR3: TGTGCCAGCAGCCCCGCCGGGACACTTCAATACGAGCAGTACTTC.

The V gene is TRBV18, the J gene TRBJ1-1, with a possible D match to TRBD1 (5 bases). Germline V lookup: CDR1 KGHSH, CDR2 LQKENI. The CDR3 sequence is 14 residues long. V shed 6 bases and J shed 0 bases, with 11 bases lying between them. CDR3 amino acids: CASSPPGVNTEAFF. In DNA form, the CDR3 reads TGTGCCAGCTCCCCGCCGGGGGTGAACACTGAAGCTTTCTTT. The full variable domain, its missing parts supplied by reference TRBV18 and TRBJ1-1, is NAGVMQNPRHLVRRRGQEARLRCSPMKGHSHVYWYRQLPEEGLKFMVYLQKENIIDESGMPKERFSAEFPKEGPSILRIQQVVRGDSAAYFCASSPPGVNTEAFFGQGTRLTVV.

V usage is TRBV27 and J usage is TRBJ1-4; TRBD1 is a possible D gene (5 bases). CDR1 and CDR2 (germline): MNHEY, SMNVEV (reference sequence). CDR3 length: 17 residues. V lost 4 bases, J lost 8 bases, and 23 bases lay in between. CDR3 DNA sequence: TGTGCCAGCAGTTCGGTGGGGAGGGGCCGCTCTGGGGAAAAACTGTTTTTT. Translating it yields CASSSVGRGRSGEKLFF.

The rearrangement uses TRBV6-6 and TRBJ2-5; D is unresolved. The germline V gene encodes CDR1 MNHNY and CDR2 SVGAGI (reference sequence). The CDR3 is made up of 15 amino acids. Trimming pared 0 bases from V and 1 base from J, leaving 9 bases between. The CDR3 DNA is TGTGCCAGCAGTTACTCGAACAGAGTCCAAGAGACCCAGTACTTC. This sequence encodes CASSYSNRVQETQYF.

The chain combines TRBV7-2 with TRBJ2-1; 16 bases agree with TRBD2. V lost 0 bases, J lost 9 bases, and 2 bases stayed unmatched. CDR1 SGHTA and CDR2 FQGNSA come from the germline V gene. The CDR3 spans 16 residues. This CDR3 reads CASSLAGTSGGVEQFF. In DNA, the CDR3 is TGTGCCAGCAGCTTAGCAGGGACTAGCGGGGGGGTTGAGCAGTTCTTC.

The chain uses TRBV9 and TRBJ1-1; 10 bases fit TRBD1. After removal of 3 bases from V and 7 bases from J, the junction contained 0 bases not matched to a gene. CDR3 length equals 12 residues. CDR1 and CDR2 (germline): SGDLS, YYNGEE. The CDR3 spells CASSGTGGEAFF. CDR3 coding DNA: TGTGCCAGCAGCGGGACAGGGGGTGAAGCTTTCTTT.

This chain uses TRBV19 with TRBJ1-1; 8 nucleotides align to TRBD1. V lost 7 bases to trimming and J lost 1 base; unmatched junction nucleotides: 8. CDR3 length: 15 residues. The V gene's germline CDR1 is LNHDA and CDR2 SQIVND (reference sequence). The CDR3 here is CASTNTGGWNTEAFF. In DNA form, the CDR3 reads TGTGCCAGTACTAATACAGGGGGATGGAACACTGAAGCTTTCTTT.

This chain joins TRBV2 and TRBJ2-5, with 9 bases lining up with TRBD1. This CDR3 is built from 14 residues. After removal of 6 bases from V and 2 bases from J, the junction contained 4 bases not matched to a gene. Germline lookup yields CDR1 SNHLY and CDR2 FYNNEI. The CDR3 loop is CASRGDRGQETQYF. As DNA, the CDR3 is TGTGCCAGCAGGGGAGACAGGGGGCAAGAGACCCAGTACTTC.

The J gene is TRBJ2-7, the V gene TRBV19; 7 bases are shared with TRBD2. The CDR3 consists of 11 residues. CDR1 LNHDA and CDR2 SQIVND come from the germline V gene (reference sequence). Germline trimming cut 7 bases from V and 4 bases from J; bases unmatched to any gene: 1. This CDR3 reads CASKRGYEQYF. CDR3 in DNA: TGTGCCAGTAAGCGGGGATACGAGCAGTACTTC. The full variable domain, completed using reference TRBV19 and TRBJ2-7, is DGGITQSPKYLFRKEGQNVTLSCEQNLNHDAMYWYRQDPGQGLRLIYYSQIVNDFQKGDIAEGYSVSREKKESFPLTVTSAQKNPTAFYLCASKRGYEQYFGPGTRLTVT.

This clone was counted a few times. The V gene is TRBV10-2, the J gene TRBJ1-6; the match to TRBD1 covers 9 bases. With V trimmed by 8 bases and J by 7 bases, 3 bases remained unmatched. Looked up from germline, CDR1 is WSHSY and CDR2 is SAAADI. The CDR3 loop spans 13 amino acids. The CDR3 loop is CASSGTGNSPLHF. The CDR3 nucleotides read TGCGCCAGCTCCGGGACAGGGAATTCACCCCTCCACTTT.

This clone is classed as medium-sized. The chain carries TRBV5-8 and TRBJ2-7; 9 bases match TRBD1. There are 15 residues in the CDR3. V dropped 0 bases and J dropped 1; count of bases not matched to a gene: 2. CDR1 and CDR2 (germline): SGHTS, YDEGEE. The CDR3 loop is CASSLEGQGSYEQYF. As DNA, the CDR3 is TGTGCCAGCAGCTTGGAGGGACAGGGATCCTACGAGCAGTACTTC.

V is TRBV4-1 and J is TRBJ2-3; D may be TRBD2 (5 bases). The germline V gene has CDR1 MGHRA and CDR2 YSYEKL. The length of the CDR3 is 13 residues. Between the trimmed V and J ends, which lost 1 base and 6 bases, there was a span of 8 bases. The CDR3: CASSQVGVDTQYF. For the CDR3, the DNA is TGCGCCAGCAGCCAAGTCGGGGTTGATACGCAGTATTTT.

This rearrangement joins TRBV16 to TRBJ1-5; weak D call: TRBD1 (5 bases). CDR1 KGHSY and CDR2 FQNENV come from the germline V gene. V lost 0 bases and J 4 bases, leaving 13 bases between the germline ends. This CDR3 region has 16 residues. This CDR3 reads CASSQSGPGVNQPQHF. CDR3 nucleotide sequence: TGTGCCAGCAGCCAATCAGGTCCGGGGGTGAATCAGCCCCAGCATTTT. The full variable domain, completed using reference TRBV16 and TRBJ1-5, is GEEVAQTPKHLVRGEGQKAKLYCAPIKGHSYVFWYQQVLKNEFKFLISFQNENVFDETGMPKERFSAKCLPNSPCSLEIQATKLEDSAVYFCASSQSGPGVNQPQHFGDGTRLSIL.

The chain couples TRBV6-6 to TRBJ1-5; maybe TRBD1 (6 bases). The CDR3 is 15 residues long. Germline CDR1 and CDR2: MNHNY and SVGAGI (reference sequence). V lost 8 bases and J lost 2, with 16 bases in between. CDR3 in DNA: TGTGCCAGCGCTTTGGGGGCGCTGGGCAATCAGCCCCAGCATTTT. It is translated as CASALGALGNQPQHF.

The V call is TRBV18, the J call TRBJ1-3, with 7 bases that match TRBD1. In germline, CDR1 is KGHSH, CDR2 LQKENI. The J segment lost 2 bases and the V segment lost 6 bases, leaving 4 bases of the junction unmatched. The CDR3 runs to 14 residues. CDR3 DNA sequence: TGTGCCAGCTCCCTTGGACAGGCTGGAAACACCATATATTTT. Residues: CASSLGQAGNTIYF.

This clone was observed a few times. The chain joins TRBV2 to TRBJ1-2; 7 bases align to TRBD1. The CDR3 covers 12 residues. The junction had 9 bases not matched to a gene; V was cut back by 6 bases and J by 11 bases. Germline CDR1 SNHLY, CDR2 FYNNEI. DNA of the CDR3: TGTGCCAGCAGGGATCCGGGACAGCCTTACACCTTC. It encodes CASRDPGQPYTF.

The chain has TRBV4-1 and TRBJ2-1; 10 nucleotides agree with TRBD1. This CDR3 is 15 amino acids long. The J segment lost 6 bases and the V segment lost 5 bases, leaving 7 bases of the junction unmatched. CDR1 MGHRA and CDR2 YSYEKL come from the germline V gene. Here the CDR3 DNA reads TGCGCCAGCAGCTCACGACAGGGGGCAGTCAATGAGCAGTTCTTC. Its protein product is CASSSRQGAVNEQFF.

This clone has only one observation. J is TRBJ1-4 and V is TRBV15, with unresolved D. CDR1 and CDR2 from the germline V gene are LNHNV and YYDKDF (reference sequence). This CDR3 is 13 amino acids long. V was cut by 2 bases and J by 4 bases, with 5 bases left in between. CDR3 residues: CATSRRFNEKLFF. The CDR3 bases are TGTGCCACCAGCAGACGGTTTAATGAAAAACTGTTTTTT.

This clone was seen a handful of times. The genes are TRBV6-5 and TRBJ1-1; the match to TRBD1 covers 7 bases. Germline CDR1 MNHEY, CDR2 SVGAGI. Trimming removed 4 bases from V and 3 bases from J; junction bases left unmatched: 2. This CDR3 comprises 13 residues. The CDR3 nucleotides read TGTGCCAGCAGTTGGGGACAGCACACTGAAGCTTTCTTT. It is translated as CASSWGQHTEAFF.

This clone is termed medium-sized. Other DNA sequences in the same sample also yield this CDR3. The V gene is TRBV19, the J gene TRBJ1-1; maybe TRBD1 (6 bases). The V and J ends lost 5 bases and 5 bases respectively, with 12 bases between them. The CDR3 contains 13 residues. The germline V gene has CDR1 LNHDA and CDR2 SQIVND (reference sequence). DNA of the CDR3: TGTGCCAGTAGTCTACAGGGAGGGACTGAAGCTTTCTTT. Amino acids: CASSLQGGTEAFF. Together with reference TRBV19 and TRBJ1-1, the CDR3 gives the full variable domain: DGGITQSPKYLFRKEGQNVTLSCEQNLNHDAMYWYRQDPGQGLRLIYYSQIVNDFQKGDIAEGYSVSREKKESFPLTVTSAQKNPTAFYLCASSLQGGTEAFFGQGTRLTVV.

This clone was recorded only once. The rearrangement links TRBV6-1 to TRBJ1-5; weak D call: TRBD1 (6 bases). V dropped 1 base and J dropped 2 bases, with 15 bases sitting between them. Germline V gene sequence: CDR1 MNHNS, CDR2 SASEGT. CDR3 length: 17 amino acids. The chain's CDR3 is CASSEGGGGPGNQPQHF. The CDR3 nucleotides are TGTGCCAGCAGTGAAGGGGGCGGGGGCCCCGGCAATCAGCCCCAGCATTTT.

V usage is TRBV30 and J usage is TRBJ2-7, with 13 bases aligning to TRBD2. The germline CDR1 and CDR2 sequences are GTSNPN and SVGIG (reference sequence). The trim removed 4 bases at V and 8 bases at J, leaving 14 bases unmatched. The CDR3 consists of 16 residues. This chain's CDR3 is CAWMVRTRTSGSKQYF. In DNA form, the CDR3 reads TGTGCCTGGATGGTACGTACGAGGACTAGCGGGAGCAAGCAGTACTTC.

This sequence joins TRBV5-8 and TRBJ1-1; D gene uncertain. Looked up from germline, CDR1 is SGHTS and CDR2 is YDEGEE. Trimming shortened V by 0 bases and J by 0 bases, and 9 bases separated the two germline ends. CDR3 length equals 15 residues. CDR3 amino acids: CASSLGRNMNTEAFF. The CDR3, as DNA: TGTGCCAGCAGCTTGGGGAGAAATATGAACACTGAAGCTTTCTTT.

The chain couples TRBV5-1 to TRBJ1-6, with 8 bases fitting TRBD1. Germline V gene sequence: CDR1 SGHRS, CDR2 YFSETQ. CDR3 length equals 15 residues. Trimming cost V 4 bases and J 9 bases; bases outside gene matches: 9. The CDR3 DNA follows: TGCGCCAGCAGCGACGGACAGGGCCGGAGTTCACCCCTCCACTTT. It encodes CASSDGQGRSSPLHF. The variable domain in full, completed from reference TRBV5-1 and TRBJ1-6, reads KAGVTQTPRYLIKTRGQQVTLSCSPISGHRSVSWYQQTPGQGLQFLFEYFSETQRNKGNFPGRFSGRQFSNSRSEMNVSTLELGDSALYLCASSDGQGRSSPLHFGNGTRLTVT.

The rearrangement joins TRBV9 to TRBJ2-1; 11 bases line up with TRBD2. This CDR3 comprises 16 residues. V shed 0 bases, J shed 9 bases, and the junction held 8 bases outside the gene matches. Germline V gene lookup returns CDR1 SGDLS and CDR2 YYNGEE. The CDR3 DNA is TGTGCCAGCAGCGTAGAGGCACTAGCGGGAGACAGTGAGCAGTTCTTC. This gives the protein CASSVEALAGDSEQFF.

The chain is built from TRBV5-5 and TRBJ1-1, with 7 bases that match TRBD1. CDR3 length equals 13 residues. CDR1 and CDR2 from the germline V gene are SGHKS and YYEKEE (reference sequence). J gave up 5 bases and V 4 bases, and 5 bases lay outside the gene matches. The CDR3 DNA follows: TGTGCCAGCAGCGTGACAGGGAAGACTGAAGCTTTCTTT. Encoded protein: CASSVTGKTEAFF.

This clone turned up a few times. The gene calls are TRBV27 and TRBJ1-1; TRBD1 is a possible D gene (6 bases). Germline CDR1 is MNHEY and CDR2 is SMNVEV (reference sequence). The CDR3 runs to 16 residues. Trimming took off 5 bases at V and 1 base at J, with 17 bases between the two ends. The CDR3 DNA sequence: TGTGCCAGCAGTCCCTACTTACAGGGTGGGAACACTGAAGCTTTCTTT. Protein sequence: CASSPYLQGGNTEAFF.

The chain employs TRBV5-4 and TRBJ2-3; D remains unclear. Germline lookup yields CDR1 SGHNT and CDR2 YYREEE (reference sequence). The CDR3 length is 12 residues. The V end was cut by 0 bases, the J end by 6 bases, with 5 bases between. In DNA form, the CDR3 reads TGTGCCAGCAGCTTGGGTCGGGATACGCAGTATTTT. Protein: CASSLGRDTQYF.

The genes are TRBV1 and TRBJ2-3; the D segment call TRBD2 is taken from the table without a DNA check. TRBV1 is listed as a pseudogene. CDR3 length: 16 residues. The CDR3 DNA sequence: TGCACCAGCAGCCACCAAGATCTGGACTGCACAGATACGCAGTATTTT. It codes for CTSSHQDLDCTDTQYF.